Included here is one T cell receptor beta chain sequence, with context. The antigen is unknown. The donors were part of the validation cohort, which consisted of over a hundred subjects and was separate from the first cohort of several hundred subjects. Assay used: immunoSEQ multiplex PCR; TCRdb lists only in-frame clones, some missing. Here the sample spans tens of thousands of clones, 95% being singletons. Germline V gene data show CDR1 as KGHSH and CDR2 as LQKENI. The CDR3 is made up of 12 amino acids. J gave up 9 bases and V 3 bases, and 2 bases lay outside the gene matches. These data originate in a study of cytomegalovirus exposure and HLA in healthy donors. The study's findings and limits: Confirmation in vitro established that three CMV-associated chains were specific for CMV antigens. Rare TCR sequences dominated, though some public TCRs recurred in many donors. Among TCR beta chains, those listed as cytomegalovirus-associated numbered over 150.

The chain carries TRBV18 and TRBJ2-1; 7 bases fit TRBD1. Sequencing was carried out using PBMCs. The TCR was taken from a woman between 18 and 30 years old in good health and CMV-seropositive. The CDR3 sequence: CASSPDRVEQFF. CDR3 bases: TGTGCCAGCTCACCTGACAGGGTTGAGCAGTTCTTC.